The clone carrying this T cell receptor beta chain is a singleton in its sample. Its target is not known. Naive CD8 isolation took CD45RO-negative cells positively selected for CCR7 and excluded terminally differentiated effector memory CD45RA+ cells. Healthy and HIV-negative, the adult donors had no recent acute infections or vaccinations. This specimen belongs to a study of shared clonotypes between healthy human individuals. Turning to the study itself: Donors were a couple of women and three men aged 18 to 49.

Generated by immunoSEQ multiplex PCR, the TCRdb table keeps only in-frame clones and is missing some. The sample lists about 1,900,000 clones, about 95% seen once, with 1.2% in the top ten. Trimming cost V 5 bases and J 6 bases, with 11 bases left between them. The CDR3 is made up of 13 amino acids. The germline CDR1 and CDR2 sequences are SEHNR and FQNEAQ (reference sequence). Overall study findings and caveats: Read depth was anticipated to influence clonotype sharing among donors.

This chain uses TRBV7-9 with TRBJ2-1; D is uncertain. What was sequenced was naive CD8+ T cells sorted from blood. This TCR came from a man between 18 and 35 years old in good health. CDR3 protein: CASSVGLGNEQFF. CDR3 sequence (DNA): TGTGCCAGCAGCGTCGGGCTGGGCAATGAGCAGTTCTTC.